This T cell receptor (beta chain) was identified during a study of beta chain features in type 1 diabetes. Study-level points and caveats: Any HLA effect on TCRB rearrangement was left unresolved by small sub-analyses.

This clone was counted a few times. Antigen specificity is unknown. As every portion of the isolated RNA was reverse transcribed, the sequencing read expressed TCRB transcripts. Sequenced by immunoSEQ multiplex PCR; TCRdb stores in-frame clones only, minus some. Of hundreds of thousands of clones in the sample, about 15% were seen once. Sample: central memory CD4+ T cells from blood. The receptor's source is a man aged 25 to 40 in good health.

CDR3 sequence (DNA): TGTGCCTCCCGGGACAGGGACTATGGCTACACCTTC. Translating it yields CASRDRDYGYTF. The V gene is TRBV30, the J gene TRBJ1-2; 9 bases align to TRBD1. The V gene's germline CDR1 is GTSNPN and CDR2 SVGIG (reference sequence). Trimming removed 7 bases from V and 3 bases from J; junction bases left unmatched: 3. The CDR3 is 12 amino acids. Together with reference TRBV30 and TRBJ1-2, the CDR3 gives the full variable domain: SQTIHQWPATLVQPVGSPLSLECTVEGTSNPNLYWYRQAAGRGLQLLFYSVGIGQISSEVPQNLSASRPQDRQFILSSKKLLLSDSGFYLCASRDRDYGYTFGSGTRLTVV.